This TCR beta chain derives from a study of control samples from healthy donors and cancer patients. Trimming cost V 3 bases and J 7 bases; bases outside gene matches: 12. The germline V gene encodes CDR1 SQVTM and CDR2 ANQGSEA. The CDR3 has 18 amino acids. Some clones are missing from TCRdb's copy, which holds only in-frame ones; the method was immunoSEQ multiplex PCR. Among more than 85,000 clones listed, 83% were seen once. Material: blood. V and J are TRBV29-1 and TRBJ2-1; 16 bases map to TRBD2. The source of this sequence is a woman aged 45-65 years in good health. Here the CDR3 DNA reads TGCAGCGTTGACTCCTCGGGACTAGCGGGAGGGCCAAGAAATGAGCAGTTCTTC. Translation: CSVDSSGLAGGPRNEQFF.